The 9 T cell receptor beta chains below all came from one sample that was sequenced in a study of blood T cell repertoires in COVID-19. Using immunoSEQ multiplex PCR, the repertoire was profiled, and TCRdb retains in-frame clones only, with some absent. In the table there are 150,000 to 200,000 clones, roughly three quarters of which are singletons. Input material: peripheral blood. These receptors came from a woman aged 35 to 49 with COVID-19, enrolled during active disease.

V gene TRBV20-1 combines with J gene TRBJ2-7, with 7 bases that match TRBD2. Per the germline V gene, CDR1 is DFQATT and CDR2 is SNEGSKA (reference sequence). J was trimmed by 3 bases and V by 3 bases; bases with no gene match: 5. The length of the CDR3 is 13 residues. The CDR3 sequence is CSASAGDRYEQYF. The DNA for the CDR3 is TGCAGTGCTAGTGCGGGGGACCGCTACGAGCAGTACTTC.

V is TRBV18 and J is TRBJ1-5; the D gene is possibly TRBD1 (6 bases). The germline V and J ends were trimmed by 1 base and 5 bases, with 12 bases remaining between them. Germline CDR1 is KGHSH and CDR2 is LQKENI. The CDR3 loop spans 15 amino acids. CDR3 nucleotides: TGTGCCAGCTCACCACAACAGGGCGGTTATCAGCCCCAGCATTTT. Its protein product is CASSPQQGGYQPQHF.

The gene calls are TRBV7-2 and TRBJ2-7; 13 bases line up with TRBD2. The CDR3 loop spans 17 amino acids. Germline trimming cut 1 base from V and 4 bases from J; bases unmatched to any gene: 7. CDR1 is SGHTA and CDR2 is FQGNSA in the germline V gene. The CDR3 loop is CASSLGTSGRSWYEQYF. The CDR3 DNA reads as TGTGCCAGCAGCTTAGGGACTAGCGGGAGAAGTTGGTACGAGCAGTACTTC.

The chain has TRBV7-2 and TRBJ1-5; 8 positions match TRBD1. The V gene end was trimmed by 2 bases and the J gene end by 2 bases; junction bases not matched to a gene: 8. The CDR3 totals 17 residues. Germline values: CDR1 SGHTA, CDR2 FQGNSA. The CDR3 DNA reads TGTGCCAGCAGCTTACGGGGCCAGGGGGCGGGCAATCAGCCCCAGCATTTT. It yields the protein CASSLRGQGAGNQPQHF.

The chain joins TRBV20-1 to TRBJ2-3; D is perhaps TRBD1 (6 bases). The V gene's germline CDR1 is DFQATT and CDR2 SNEGSKA (reference sequence). The CDR3 covers 11 residues. V gave up 5 bases and J gave up 6 bases, with 9 bases separating them. In DNA, the CDR3 is TGCAGTGCTTGGCAGGGGGATACGCAGTATTTT. Amino acid sequence: CSAWQGDTQYF.

The J gene is TRBJ2-7, the V gene TRBV27, with D uncertain. Germline-derived CDR1 and CDR2 are MNHEY and SMNVEV (reference sequence). V dropped 5 bases and J dropped 0 bases, with 11 bases sitting between them. This CDR3 spans 14 amino acids. CDR3 DNA sequence: TGTGCCAGCAGTGTGGGCCCCCTCTCCTACGAGCAGTACTTC. It is translated as CASSVGPLSYEQYF.

The rearrangement links TRBV5-1 to TRBJ1-1; D is unclear. The CDR3 runs to 13 residues. The V end was cut by 7 bases, the J end by 4 bases, with 14 bases between. CDR1 and CDR2 from the germline V gene are SGHRS and YFSETQ. The CDR3 coding sequence is TGCGCCAGCGGCTCCCCGGTCGGCACTGAAGCTTTCTTT. Translating it yields CASGSPVGTEAFF.

The gene calls are TRBV3-1 (or the pseudogene TRBV3-2) and TRBJ1-2, with a weak D call TRBD1 (5 bases). CDR1 LGHDT and CDR2 YNNKEL come from the germline V gene (reference sequence). Trimming took off 0 bases at V and 3 bases at J, with 11 bases between the two ends. The CDR3 sequence is 15 residues long. The CDR3 protein is CASSQDPTGHYGYTF. The CDR3 DNA sequence: TGTGCCAGCAGCCAAGATCCTACAGGTCACTATGGCTACACCTTC.

The chain joins TRBV30 to TRBJ1-6; 10 positions match TRBD1. Germline V gene sequence: CDR1 GTSNPN, CDR2 SVGIG (reference sequence). The CDR3 is 12 amino acids. Unmatched junction bases numbered 3, after V lost 7 bases and J lost 9 bases. The CDR3 sequence is CASTGGGSPLHF. CDR3 in DNA: TGTGCCTCGACAGGGGGCGGTTCACCCCTCCACTTT.